This is a list of T cell receptor beta chains from one sample in a study of control samples from healthy donors and cancer patients. Sequencing used immunoSEQ multiplex PCR; TCRdb keeps in-frame clones, though not all of them. The sample yields a few hundred thousand clones, 75% to 95% seen once. Sequenced: PBMCs. These receptors came from a man in his forties with head and neck cancer. CDR3s include the opening cysteine and the closing phenylalanine or tryptophan. The D gene is left open where the match is weak. For some rows the clone size is stated as once, few or many, or as a class when expanded; others skip it.

CDR3	DNA	J	size	D	V
CASSHTDGPVGNTIYF	TGTGCCAGCAGCCATACCGACGGACCTGTAGGAAACACCATATATTTT	TRBJ1-3	once	-	TRBV4-2
CATSRDPDQPQHF	TGTGCCACCAGCAGAGATCCGGACCAGCCCCAGCATTTT	TRBJ1-5	-	-	TRBV15
CASSGLQGRNQPQHF	TGTGCCAGCTCTGGGTTGCAGGGGAGGAATCAGCCCCAGCATTTT	TRBJ1-5	-	-	TRBV18
CASSSRVGVNTGELFF	TGTGCCAGCAGCTCCCGGGTCGGCGTAAACACCGGGGAGCTGTTTTTT	TRBJ2-2	once	-	TRBV5-4
CASSSYPGEKPQHF	TGTGCCAGCTCATCATATCCAGGGGAGAAGCCCCAGCATTTT	TRBJ1-5	-	-	TRBV18
CASSPPVGGEQFF	TGCGCCAGCAGCCCCCCTGTAGGGGGGGAGCAGTTCTTC	TRBJ2-1	-	-	TRBV4-1
CASSLSGTGQETQYF	TGTGCCAGCAGCTTAAGTGGGACAGGACAAGAGACCCAGTACTTC	TRBJ2-5	-	TRBD1	TRBV7-2
CASSPYRTGGVGELFF	TGTGCCAGCAGCCCCTACCGGACAGGGGGGGTCGGGGAGCTGTTTTTT	TRBJ2-2	-	TRBD1	TRBV7-3
CASSFSGSTDTQYF	TGCGCCAGCAGCTTTAGCGGGAGCACAGATACGCAGTATTTT	TRBJ2-3	-	TRBD2	TRBV5-1
CAGNYRKYGTYEQYF	TGTGCCGGAAATTACAGGAAGTACGGTACCTACGAGCAGTACTTC	TRBJ2-7	-	-	TRBV21-1